These 16 T cell receptor beta chains share one sample of origin, sequenced in a study of vaccination effects on CD4 cells after COVID-19 (dated by TCRdb to 2022 to 2024). The antigens for these receptors are not known. Library method: the immunoSEQ multiplex PCR assay. TCRdb holds this immuneACCESS table with in-frame rearrangements only. Some clones are missing; in checked studies, unresolved V genes explain under half, and the rest has no known cause. The sample table contains some 49,000 clones; only one count was recorded for roughly 72% of them. The ten largest clones capture around 8.9% of the sample. After around ten days of culture, CD4+ T cells were isolated with the EasySep CD4+ T cell isolation kit. The sample here was CD4+ T cells from PBMCs cultured without peptide, taken before COVID-19 vaccination. These receptors were obtained from a human donor who had a prior SARS-CoV-2 infection.

The chain recombines TRBV6-6 with TRBJ2-7, with 7 positions matching TRBD2. The CDR3 sequence is 16 residues long. V was clipped by 7 bases and J by 2 bases; unmatched bases: 14. Germline V CDR1 and CDR2: MNHNY, SVGAGI (reference sequence). The CDR3 DNA is TGTGCCAGCACCGGAATCGGCGAGCGGGGTGCCTACGAGCAGTACTTC. Protein sequence: CASTGIGERGAYEQYF.

J is TRBJ2-3 and V is TRBV5-8, with D unclear. V was shortened by 6 bases and J by 5 bases, with 10 bases between the two germline ends. From germline, CDR1 is SGHTS and CDR2 YDEGEE. CDR3 length: 12 residues. The CDR3 here is CASILTGDTQYF. Written as DNA, the CDR3 is TGTGCCAGCATTTTGACGGGAGATACGCAGTATTTT.

The J gene is TRBJ1-5, the V gene TRBV5-1; no firm D call. Deletions cut 2 bases from V and 5 bases from J, with 14 bases between. CDR3 length: 15 amino acids. CDR1 is SGHRS, CDR2 YFSETQ, per germline. CDR3 DNA sequence: TGCGCCAGCAGCTTATTGGGGTTACGGGATCAGCCCCAGCATTTT. Its protein is CASSLLGLRDQPQHF.

The genes are TRBV5-1 and TRBJ2-5; D uncertain. Trimming removed 1 base from V and 6 bases from J, with 16 bases in between. CDR3 size: 15 residues. Germline CDR1 is SGHRS and CDR2 is YFSETQ. CDR3 DNA sequence: TGCGCCAGCAGCTTGTACGTCTCCGGCGGTCAGACCCAGTACTTC. As protein: CASSLYVSGGQTQYF.

This clone came up once. The V and J genes are TRBV6-6 and TRBJ2-7; 7 positions agree with TRBD2. CDR3 size: 13 residues. The V segment lost 6 bases and the J segment 2 bases; nucleotides outside the gene matches: 4. CDR1 and CDR2 from the germline V gene are MNHNY and SVGAGI (reference sequence). CDR3 sequence reads: CASSRAGTYEQYF. In nucleotides, the CDR3 is TGTGCCAGCAGCAGAGCGGGGACCTACGAGCAGTACTTC.

This clone was detected a few times. Germline is not matched at one junction end, which may reflect a read error. The chain links TRBV4-2 to TRBJ2-5, with TRBD1 identical over 7 bases. The CDR3 sequence is 13 residues long. Germline values: CDR1 LGHNA, CDR2 YNFKEQ. The CDR3 nucleotides read TGTGCCATCAGCAGGGACAGAAAAGAGACCCAGTACTTC. Residues: CAISRDRKETQYF.

This clone was counted a single time. This chain uses TRBV9 with TRBJ2-5; TRBD2 aligns across 9 bases. The CDR3 spans 15 residues. Germline V lookup: CDR1 SGDLS, CDR2 YYNGEE. V was clipped by 2 bases and J by 5 bases; unmatched bases: 7. Here the CDR3 reads CASSVLGTSWETQYF. The CDR3 bases are TGTGCCAGCAGCGTCCTTGGGACTAGCTGGGAGACCCAGTACTTC.

The genes are TRBV28 and TRBJ2-2; tentatively, D is TRBD1 or TRBD2 (6 bases each). CDR1 is MDHEN, CDR2 SYDVKM, per germline. The CDR3 runs 14 residues. V was clipped by 8 bases and J by 5 bases, with 15 bases between them. Here the CDR3 reads CASQRKGGTGELFF. CDR3 coding DNA: TGTGCCAGCCAGCGAAAGGGGGGTACCGGGGAGCTGTTTTTT.

The chain couples TRBV5-6 to TRBJ2-7; D is undetermined. This CDR3 is built from 15 residues. Germline V CDR1 and CDR2: SGHDT, YYEEEE. Trimming left V 0 bases short and J 3 bases short, with 13 bases between. Here the CDR3 reads CASSLGRNSFYEQYF. CDR3 sequence (DNA): TGTGCCAGCAGCTTGGGCAGGAACTCTTTCTACGAGCAGTACTTC.

This clone was seen only once. The rearrangement joins TRBV24-1 to TRBJ2-2; 9 positions agree with TRBD2. The CDR3 sequence is 19 residues long. The ends lost 6 bases at V and 2 bases at J; junction bases unmatched: 15. Germline V CDR1 and CDR2: KGHDR, SFDVKD. The CDR3: CATSSPIRPSGINTGELFF. The DNA for the CDR3 is TGTGCCACCAGTTCTCCTATTAGGCCTAGCGGGATCAACACCGGGGAGCTGTTTTTT.

The chain links TRBV11-3 to TRBJ1-1; D might be TRBD1 (6 bases). The CDR3 sequence is 14 residues long. Trimming took off 5 bases at V and 2 bases at J, with 12 bases between the two ends. Per germline, CDR1 SGHNT and CDR2 YENEEA. Written as DNA, the CDR3 is TGTGCCAGCAGCCGGGGGGGGCACAACACTGAAGCTTTCTTT. This codes for CASSRGGHNTEAFF. Using reference TRBV11-3 and TRBJ1-1 for the parts outside the CDR3, the full variable domain is EAGVVQSPRYKIIEKKQPVAFWCNPISGHNTLYWYLQNLGQGPELLIRYENEEAVDDSQLPKDRFSAERLKGVDSTLKIQPAELGDSAVYLCASSRGGHNTEAFFGQGTRLTVV.

This clone came up a few times. The CDR3 spells CASSQARVSGGEKLFF. The CDR3 nucleotides are TGCGCCAGCAGCCAGGCCAGGGTGTCAGGTGGCGAAAAACTGTTTTTT. The genes are TRBV4-1 and TRBJ1-4, with TRBD1 as a possible D gene (5 bases). This CDR3 spans 16 amino acids. Germline CDR1 is MGHRA and CDR2 is YSYEKL. Trimming stripped 3 bases from V and 8 bases from J, with 19 bases between.

This clone was picked up a small number of times. The CDR3 DNA reads TGTGCCAGCAGTGGTCGTCTCTCTGGAAACACCATATATTTT. This sequence encodes CASSGRLSGNTIYF. This chain connects TRBV2 to TRBJ1-3; D uncertain. CDR3 length equals 14 residues. The V and J ends lost 4 bases and 0 bases respectively, with 7 bases between them. Germline V CDR1 and CDR2: SNHLY, FYNNEI.

V and J are TRBV27 and TRBJ2-7; 16 nucleotides agree with TRBD2. Germline lookup yields CDR1 MNHEY and CDR2 SMNVEV (reference sequence). This CDR3 has 18 amino acids. The V segment lost 5 bases and the J segment 6 bases; nucleotides outside the gene matches: 13. The CDR3 DNA reads as TGTGCCAGCAGTGCCCCGGGACTAGCGGGGGGGCCCGGAAGCGAGCAGTACTTC. It is translated as CASSAPGLAGGPGSEQYF.

V gene TRBV11-3 combines with J gene TRBJ2-7; 11 bases map to TRBD2. The V and J ends lost 0 bases and 4 bases, in that order; junction bases with no gene match: 8. CDR1 SGHNT and CDR2 YENEEA come from the germline V gene. The CDR3 spans 17 residues. Here the CDR3 DNA reads TGTGCCAGCAGCTTAGATGATGTAGCGGGAGGGCCGTACGAGCAGTACTTC. Translating gives CASSLDDVAGGPYEQYF.

The CDR3 region has the DNA TGCGCCAGCAAGGGTCTGGCAGGGAACACCGGGGAGCTGTTTTTT. Translated: CASKGLAGNTGELFF. The chain uses TRBV5-1 and TRBJ2-2; D not resolved. Germline lookup yields CDR1 SGHRS and CDR2 YFSETQ. Trimming took off 6 bases at V and 1 base at J, with 13 bases between the two ends. CDR3 length: 15 residues. The variable domain in full, completed from reference TRBV5-1 and TRBJ2-2, reads KAGVTQTPRYLIKTRGQQVTLSCSPISGHRSVSWYQQTPGQGLQFLFEYFSETQRNKGNFPGRFSGRQFSNSRSEMNVSTLELGDSALYLCASKGLAGNTGELFFGEGSRLTVL.